The 14 T cell receptor beta chains in this list originate from one sample, sequenced in a study of T cells after yellow fever vaccination. TCRdb recomputed calls from the 5' RACE reads with MiXCR, one row per CDR3 protein. The sample records a few hundred thousand distinct CDR3 sequences, under 15% being singletons. Sequenced here: CD4+ T cells sorted from PBMCs, sampled 45 days after the yellow fever booster vaccination. These receptors were obtained from a man in his thirties or forties who received the YFV17D yellow fever vaccine.

J is TRBJ2-5 and V is TRBV18, with 10 bases lining up with TRBD1. The V and J ends lost 3 bases and 7 bases, in that order; junction bases with no gene match: 8. Germline CDR1 is KGHSH and CDR2 is LQKENI. The CDR3 consists of 15 residues. The CDR3 coding sequence is TGTGCCAGCTCACCGGGACAGGGGCAAGGTGTGACCCAGTACTTC. Translation gives CASSPGQGQGVTQYF.

This clonotype was seen a handful of times. Written as DNA, the CDR3 is TGTGCCAGCAGCACGCTAGCGGGACTTCTAAATGAGCAGTTCTTC. Protein: CASSTLAGLLNEQFF. The rearrangement links TRBV6-2 or TRBV6-3 to TRBJ2-1; the match to TRBD2 covers 9 bases. This CDR3 is built from 15 residues. From germline, CDR1 is MNHEY and CDR2 SVGEGT. The V gene end was trimmed by 6 bases and the J gene end by 7 bases; junction bases not matched to a gene: 10.

This clonotype was detected many times. The genes are TRBV5-1 and TRBJ2-1; 10 bases fit TRBD2. CDR1 is SGHRS, CDR2 YFSETQ, per germline. V gave up 0 bases and J gave up 9 bases; unmatched junction bases: 3. This CDR3 is built from 14 residues. CDR3 in amino acids: CASSLELAGTEQFF. For the CDR3, the DNA is TGCGCCAGCAGCTTGGAACTAGCGGGAACTGAGCAGTTCTTC.

The V gene is TRBV20-1, the J gene TRBJ2-7, with TRBD2 identical over 7 bases. Germline CDR1 is DFQATT and CDR2 is SNEGSKA (reference sequence). The CDR3 loop spans 15 amino acids. With V trimmed by 0 bases and J by 5 bases, 10 bases remained unmatched. As DNA, the CDR3 is TGCAGTGCTAGAGATGAGGGCGGGAGCGGCAACGAGCAGTACTTC. The encoded protein is CSARDEGGSGNEQYF.

The rearrangement uses TRBV20-1 and TRBJ2-1, with a weak D call TRBD2 (6 bases). V lost 0 bases, J lost 7 bases, and 22 bases lay in between. Per the germline V gene, CDR1 is DFQATT and CDR2 is SNEGSKA (reference sequence). The CDR3 contains 17 residues. The CDR3 reads CSARDPGGTLYRNEQFF. DNA of the CDR3: TGCAGTGCTAGAGATCCTGGGGGGACTCTTTATCGGAATGAGCAGTTCTTC.

The table lists this clonotype with a few counts. The chain joins TRBV19 to TRBJ2-1, with D hard to call. Per germline, CDR1 LNHDA and CDR2 SQIVND (reference sequence). The CDR3 extends over 14 amino acids. The germline V and J ends were trimmed by 0 bases and 9 bases, with 12 bases remaining between them. The CDR3 DNA sequence: TGTGCCAGTAGTATAGATACAACGGCCCGTGAGCAGTTCTTC. It specifies CASSIDTTAREQFF.

About this clonotype itself: One base away lies a much larger clone, so this may be a sequencing read error. This sequence joins TRBV29-1 and TRBJ2-3; no firm D call. Germline loops: CDR1 SQVTM, CDR2 ANQGSEA. This CDR3 has 11 residues. V lost 4 bases and J 6 bases, leaving 8 bases between the germline ends. The CDR3 DNA is TGCAGCGTTGTAGTTTTTGATACGCAGTATTTT. It translates to CSVVVFDTQYF.

This clonotype was detected only a few times. The J gene is TRBJ2-7, the V gene TRBV18; the D is unclear. The germline V gene encodes CDR1 KGHSH and CDR2 LQKENI. The ends were cut back, 6 bases at V and 3 bases at J, with 12 bases in the middle. The CDR3 runs to 13 residues. The CDR3 sequence: CASSTTGSYEQYF. CDR3 nucleotides: TGTGCCAGCTCCACCACCGGCAGCTACGAGCAGTACTTC. Full variable domain (outside the CDR3, taken from reference TRBV18 and TRBJ2-7): NAGVMQNPRHLVRRRGQEARLRCSPMKGHSHVYWYRQLPEEGLKFMVYLQKENIIDESGMPKERFSAEFPKEGPSILRIQQVVRGDSAAYFCASSTTGSYEQYFGPGTRLTVT.

The chain links TRBV5-1 to TRBJ2-7; D possibly corresponds to TRBD2 (5 bases). V gave up 2 bases and J gave up 2 bases, with 8 bases separating them. The germline CDR1 and CDR2 sequences are SGHRS and YFSETQ. The CDR3 runs to 13 residues. CDR3 DNA: TGCGCCAGCAGCTTAGCGGAAACCTACGAGCAGTACTTC. It translates to CASSLAETYEQYF.

V and J are TRBV20-1 and TRBJ2-7; D call uncertain. Germline loops: CDR1 DFQATT, CDR2 SNEGSKA (reference sequence). V was pared by 1 base and J by 6 bases, with 16 bases between. This CDR3 is built from 14 residues. DNA of the CDR3: TGCAGTGCTAGAGTGGACCGGACCCTCTTCGAGCAGTACTTC. Its protein is CSARVDRTLFEQYF.

The CDR3 DNA reads as TGTGCCAGCACCACCAAGGGGGGGGCGAACTACGAGCAGTACTTC. Residues: CASTTKGGANYEQYF. The chain combines TRBV6-1 with TRBJ2-7; tentative D call: TRBD2 (7 bases). CDR1 MNHNS and CDR2 SASEGT come from the germline V gene. V lost 7 bases to trimming and J lost 3 bases, with 19 bases between them. CDR3 length: 15 residues.

V and J are TRBV6-5 and TRBJ2-7; D is uncertain. The CDR3 runs to 14 residues. The V end was cut by 4 bases, the J end by 0 bases, with 10 bases between. From germline, CDR1 is MNHEY and CDR2 SVGAGI. The CDR3 region has the DNA TGTGCCAGCAGTTCCCAGATCAGCTCCTACGAGCAGTACTTC. Translated: CASSSQISSYEQYF.

In its sample, this clonotype was seen a few times. The chain joins TRBV18 to TRBJ2-2; D unresolved. Germline V gives CDR1 KGHSH, CDR2 LQKENI. This CDR3 has 16 residues. V lost 4 bases and J lost 4, with 16 bases in between. In nucleotides, the CDR3 is TGTGCCAGCTCACGGAGACACGTAGAAGGCACCGGGGAGCTGTTTTTT. It is translated as CASSRRHVEGTGELFF.

There are a few counts of this clonotype. This chain links TRBV20-1 with TRBJ1-2; D uncertain. This CDR3 region has 14 residues. The V end was cut by 3 bases, the J end by 4 bases, with 15 bases between. The germline gives CDR1 DFQATT, CDR2 SNEGSKA (reference sequence). The CDR3 DNA sequence: TGCAGTGCTAGGCCGCGGTCCTTAGCCTATGGCTACACCTTC. The encoded protein is CSARPRSLAYGYTF.